This TCR beta chain was recovered during a study of T cells and copy number aberrations in small-cell lung cancer (dated by TCRdb to the early 2020s). About the investigation overall: TCR repertoire sequencing was paired with whole-exome sequencing of the same tumor regions to relate T cell metrics to mutations and copy number aberrations. Tumor TCR data existed for over 16 patients, and under 15 patients had TCR data from both tumor tissue and normal tissue. The study at large found these results: A small sample size, resulting from surgical resection being uncommon in small-cell lung cancer, limited the study, and the findings need validation. All specimens were formalin-fixed paraffin-embedded tissue, which is known to introduce sequencing artifacts. Compared with adjacent lung tissue, tumors showed lower T-cell density, richness and clonality, although the density difference was not significant.

Using multiplexed V- and J-gene primers, the immunoSEQ hsTCRB Kit amplified TCR-beta CDR3 regions from genomic DNA. Unique DNA barcodes were added in a second PCR, and samples were pooled together with a negative and a positive control. Pooled TCR-beta libraries were sequenced on an Illumina MiSeq with a 150-cycle paired-end protocol. The paper's data handling went like this. Raw sequencing data were processed by Adaptive Biotechnologies into a report containing normalized, annotated TCR-beta repertoires. T-cell density was computed as TCR-beta templates normalized to usable DNA, which was estimated by amplifying housekeeping genes. Richness was the count of unique rearrangements, and clonality was defined as 1 minus Pielou's evenness. TCRdb provides this immuneACCESS table in a form limited to in-frame rearrangements. Some clones are lacking; in checked studies, under half of them reflect an unresolved V gene, and why the rest are absent is not known. V and J calls and clone size are copied from that table; D and trimming were computed from the DNA. The sample includes 8,500 to 10,000 clones, with 60% to 80% observed a single time. Around a third of the sample is in the top ten clones.

The CDR3 runs 11 amino acids, cysteine and phenylalanine included. The read is trimmed to its CDR3 DNA, 33 bases read in frame from base 1. V is pared back by 3 bases and J by 8 bases, with 5 bases lying between the germline termini. CDR1 is given as KGHSH and CDR2 as LQKENI, both from the germline V gene. On this clone itself: The antigen it binds to is not known. No base qualities exist here, and no much larger clone lies one base off it.

Donors were patients with limited-stage small-cell lung cancer who underwent surgical resection in Hangzhou, China, between about 2007 and 2021. Every donor underwent upfront surgery with no preoperative chemotherapy or radiotherapy, and no donor received immunotherapy either before or after surgery. All 20 or so patients in the sequenced cohort were identified as smokers or heavy second-hand smokers. Adjacent normal lung was collected at least 2 cm from the tumor margin and was morphologically confirmed by two pathologists to be free of malignant cells. To characterize T cell repertoire heterogeneity, the study applied multi-region TCR-beta sequencing to resected limited-stage small-cell lung cancers and to tumor-adjacent lung tissue. Genomic DNA was extracted from FFPE tissue using the AllPrep DNA/RNA FFPE Kit (Qiagen).

Here the chain combines TRBV18 and TRBJ2-1; no D gene is confidently identified. The sample consisted of normal tissue next to the tumor. This receptor was identified in a man aged 60 to 75 with small cell lung cancer. This receptor carries the CDR3 CASSPEDEQFF. The DNA reads TGTGCCAGCTCACCTGAGGATGAGCAGTTCTTC.